This T cell receptor beta chain was obtained from a study of T cell responses to AZD1222 COVID-19 vaccine. Second-dose recipients at about 4 or about 12 weeks were treated as one pooled group. Some clones are missing from TCRdb's copy, which holds only in-frame ones; the method was immunoSEQ multiplex PCR. The sample lists 110,000 or so clones, approximately 88% seen once, with approximately 6.4% in the top ten. Study-wide points: At study baseline, merely more than 5 AZD1222 recipients were seropositive. Repertoires were obtained solely post-peak T cell response.

A word on this clone: Its antigen is not known.

This CDR3 has 15 residues. The V end was cut by 4 bases, the J end by 4 bases, with 15 bases between. The germline V gene encodes CDR1 KGHDR and CDR2 SFDVKD. Sequencing was performed on peripheral blood, taken 28 days after the second AZD1222 dose. The origin of this receptor is an adult who received the AZD1222 COVID-19 vaccine. This chain joins TRBV24-1 and TRBJ1-2, with D possibly matching TRBD1 (6 bases). The CDR3 is CATSEAQGPFYGYTF. CDR3 nucleotide sequence: TGTGCCACCAGTGAGGCTCAGGGGCCCTTCTATGGCTACACCTTC.